A single sample gave rise to the 21 T cell receptor beta chains below, sequenced in a study of identical twins. TCRdb called the 5' RACE reads again in MiXCR, with one record for every CDR3 protein. The profile shows approximately 230,000 distinct CDR3 sequences, 5% to 7% of them singletons. These sequences were also reported in another study, on T cells expressing NK-cell markers.

The material sequenced was CD8+ T cells sorted from blood. These receptors were taken from a woman aged 18-35 years in good health.

This clonotype has more than one count but fewer than ten. This chain links TRBV11-3 with TRBJ2-1; D gene ambiguous. Per germline, CDR1 SGHNT and CDR2 YENEEA. The CDR3 contains 14 residues. Deletions cut 5 bases from V and 2 bases from J, with 10 bases between. CDR3 sequence reads: CASSHPGPYNEQFF. DNA of the CDR3: TGTGCCAGCAGCCACCCCGGGCCCTACAATGAGCAGTTCTTC.

This chain uses TRBV19 with TRBJ2-1; D is uncertain. Germline CDR1 is LNHDA and CDR2 is SQIVND (reference sequence). V was cut by 0 bases and J by 3 bases, with 9 bases left in between. The CDR3 has 15 amino acids. The CDR3 loop is CASSIDPDRYNEQFF. CDR3 nucleotide sequence: TGTGCCAGTAGTATAGATCCGGACCGCTACAATGAGCAGTTCTTC.

The table lists this clonotype with many counts. This sequence joins TRBV13 and TRBJ2-1, with 8 bases aligning to TRBD2. CDR1 PRHDT and CDR2 FYEKMQ come from the germline V gene (reference sequence). The CDR3 consists of 17 residues. Trimming at V came to 1 base and at J to 7 bases, leaving 12 bases not matched to a gene. In DNA form, the CDR3 reads TGTGCCAGCAGCTTAGCGTTGAAGACTAGCGTGGAAAATGAGCAGTTCTTC. Encoded protein: CASSLALKTSVENEQFF.

The J gene is TRBJ2-2, the V gene TRBV5-6, with D perhaps TRBD1 (6 bases). V dropped 9 bases and J dropped 6 bases, with 18 bases sitting between them. The germline CDR1 and CDR2 sequences are SGHDT and YYEEEE. The CDR3 spans 14 residues. This chain's CDR3 is CATRQVMGAGELFF. CDR3 DNA sequence: TGTGCCACCCGACAGGTCATGGGCGCCGGGGAGCTGTTTTTT. The whole variable domain, filled in from reference TRBV5-6 and TRBJ2-2, reads DAGVTQSPTHLIKTRGQQVTLRCSPKSGHDTVSWYQQALGQGPQFIFQYYEEEERQRGNFPDRFSGHQFPNYSSELNVNALLLGDSALYLCATRQVMGAGELFFGEGSRLTVL.

Many counts were recorded for this clonotype. The gene calls are TRBV7-9 and TRBJ2-2; 10 bases line up with TRBD1. The CDR3 totals 15 residues. CDR1 is SEHNR and CDR2 is FQNEAQ in the germline V gene (reference sequence). V gave up 8 bases and J gave up 3 bases; unmatched junction bases: 6. The chain's CDR3 is CASRPGTGDTGELFF. The CDR3 DNA reads as TGTGCCAGCCGCCCCGGGACAGGGGACACCGGGGAGCTGTTTTTT.

This clonotype was observed many times. This chain links TRBV13 with TRBJ2-7; 8 bases agree with TRBD1. V was pared by 0 bases and J by 0 bases, with 1 base of the junction left unmatched. The CDR3 consists of 15 residues. From germline, CDR1 is PRHDT and CDR2 FYEKMQ (reference sequence). Here the CDR3 DNA reads TGTGCCAGCAGCTTAGGAGGACAGGGCTCCTACGAGCAGTACTTC. Its protein product is CASSLGGQGSYEQYF. Full variable domain (rest looked up from reference TRBV13 and TRBJ2-7): AAGVIQSPRHLIKEKRETATLKCYPIPRHDTVYWYQQGPGQDPQFLISFYEKMQSDKGSIPDRFSAQQFSDYHSELNMSSLELGDSALYFCASSLGGQGSYEQYFGPGTRLTVT.

This clonotype occurred many times. The junction shows a germline mismatch at one end, possibly a read error. The chain recombines TRBV7-9 with TRBJ1-5, with D possibly being TRBD1 (5 bases). CDR1 SEHNR and CDR2 FQNEAQ come from the germline V gene (reference sequence). CDR3 length: 11 residues. In nucleotides, the CDR3 is TGTGCCAGCAGCTGGGGGACCGAACAATATTTT. Protein: CASSWGTEQYF.

Only a few counts were recorded for this clonotype. The CDR3 nucleotides are TGTGCCAGCGGGCAGGGGGCGAGTCAGCCCCAGCATTTT. It encodes CASGQGASQPQHF. The genes are TRBV2 and TRBJ1-5, with TRBD1 matching over 8 bases. Germline CDR1 reads SNHLY; CDR2 reads FYNNEI. CDR3 length: 13 residues. V trimming: 8 bases; J trimming: 6 bases; junction bases outside the gene matches: 6.

This clonotype was detected ten times or more. This rearrangement joins TRBV19 to TRBJ2-1; 9 bases agree with TRBD2. This CDR3 has 15 amino acids. Germline V gene data show CDR1 as LNHDA and CDR2 as SQIVND (reference sequence). J lost 5 bases, V lost 6 bases, and 8 bases had no gene match. CDR3 protein: CASSGIAGAHNEQFF. Here the CDR3 DNA reads TGTGCCAGTAGCGGAATAGCGGGAGCCCACAATGAGCAGTTCTTC.

V usage is TRBV27 and J usage is TRBJ2-1; 8 bases line up with TRBD2. The J segment lost 7 bases and the V segment lost 4 bases, leaving 6 bases of the junction unmatched. The CDR3 runs to 14 residues. Germline values: CDR1 MNHEY, CDR2 SMNVEV (reference sequence). The DNA of the CDR3 is TGTGCCAGCAGTTCGGCTAGCGGGCAGAATGAGCAGTTCTTC. Amino acid sequence: CASSSASGQNEQFF.

In this sample, this clonotype turned up many times. V gene TRBV27 combines with J gene TRBJ2-3, with TRBD2 matching over 9 bases. This CDR3 has 15 residues. Trimming cost V 4 bases and J 1 base; bases outside gene matches: 3. The V gene's germline CDR1 is MNHEY and CDR2 SMNVEV (reference sequence). For the CDR3, the DNA is TGTGCCAGCAGTTCTCCTAGCGGGGGCACAGATACGCAGTATTTT. It is translated as CASSSPSGGTDTQYF.

This clonotype appeared a few times. The rearrangement links TRBV29-1 to TRBJ2-1, with TRBD2 as a possible D gene (5 bases). V lost 1 base and J 9 bases, leaving 16 bases between the germline ends. The CDR3 totals 14 residues. Germline values: CDR1 SQVTM, CDR2 ANQGSEA. CDR3 loop: CSVEVRGINIEQFF. CDR3 DNA sequence: TGCAGCGTTGAAGTACGGGGAATCAACATTGAGCAGTTCTTC.

This clonotype was counted between two and nine times. The chain joins TRBV3-1 to TRBJ2-5; 7 bases match TRBD2. The CDR3 spans 15 residues. Germline V gene sequence: CDR1 LGHDT, CDR2 YNNKEL (reference sequence). The V segment lost 0 bases and the J segment 4 bases; nucleotides outside the gene matches: 5. CDR3 sequence: CASSQDGGSGETQYF. CDR3 bases: TGTGCCAGCAGCCAAGACGGGGGGTCAGGAGAGACCCAGTACTTC.

The chain joins TRBV29-1 to TRBJ1-2; the match to TRBD1 covers 10 bases. After removal of 6 bases from V and 6 bases from J, the junction contained 7 bases not matched to a gene. The CDR3 has 13 amino acids. The V gene's germline CDR1 is SQVTM and CDR2 ANQGSEA. The DNA of the CDR3 is TGCAGCGTCATAGGGGGACAGGGGAATGGCTACACCTTC. It translates to CSVIGGQGNGYTF.

Ten or more counts support this clonotype. The chain employs TRBV7-4 and TRBJ2-1; D is uncertain. There are 11 residues in the CDR3. Germline loops: CDR1 SGHVT, CDR2 SQSDAQ. The V and J ends lost 5 bases and 8 bases respectively, with 7 bases between them. CDR3 sequence (DNA): TGTGCCAGCAGCCCATCCTATGAGCAGTTCTTC. Protein sequence: CASSPSYEQFF.

In its sample, this clonotype was seen a few times. The V call is TRBV29-1, the J call TRBJ2-7; TRBD2 matches 8 bases. Germline V gene sequence: CDR1 SQVTM, CDR2 ANQGSEA. There are 14 residues in the CDR3. The junction had 9 bases not matched to a gene; V was cut back by 7 bases and J by 1 base. The CDR3 DNA follows: TGCAGCGCGGCGACGGGAGGGCCTTCCTACGAGCAGTACTTC. Residues: CSAATGGPSYEQYF.

At least ten counts were recorded for this clonotype. Relative to the germline gene, one junction end is altered; a read error may explain this. The V call is TRBV20-1, the J call TRBJ2-5, with D tentatively TRBD1 or TRBD2 (6 bases each). The V gene's germline CDR1 is DFQATT and CDR2 SNEGSKA (reference sequence). This CDR3 is 13 amino acids long. As DNA, the CDR3 is TGCAGTGCTAGAGATTATCGGGGGCAGGGCGGAGACTTC. Translation: CSARDYRGQGGDF.

In this sample, this clonotype turned up a few times. The CDR3 protein is CSARDLEGKNIQYF. DNA for the CDR3: TGCAGTGCTAGAGATCTAGAGGGGAAAAACATTCAGTACTTC. V gene TRBV20-1 combines with J gene TRBJ2-4; D may match TRBD1 or TRBD2 (5 bases each). Germline V gene sequence: CDR1 DFQATT, CDR2 SNEGSKA (reference sequence). Trimming took off 0 bases at V and 4 bases at J, with 10 bases between the two ends. This CDR3 contains 14 residues.

In its sample, this clonotype was seen many times. This chain uses TRBV29-1 with TRBJ2-1; D might be TRBD1 (6 bases). This CDR3 is built from 12 residues. Trimming pared 0 bases from V and 7 bases from J, leaving 7 bases between. Per the germline V gene, CDR1 is SQVTM and CDR2 is ANQGSEA. CDR3 DNA sequence: TGCAGCGTTGAAGAGGGGGCGAATGAGCAGTTCTTC. It codes for CSVEEGANEQFF.

In the case of this clonotype: This may be a read error: a much more frequent sequence differs by one nucleotide. The rearrangement links TRBV7-7 to TRBJ2-5; D might be TRBD1 (6 bases). Germline assignment: CDR1 SSHAT and CDR2 FNYEAQ (reference sequence). This CDR3 spans 16 amino acids. The CDR3 protein is CVSSFDLGTSRETQYF. CDR3 sequence (DNA): TGTGTCAGCAGCTTTGACCTAGGGACAAGCAGAGAGACCCAGTACTTC.

This clonotype was picked up a small number of times. This chain connects TRBV12-3 or TRBV12-4 to TRBJ2-3, with D maybe TRBD2 (6 bases). CDR3 length: 15 residues. Deletions cut 7 bases from V and 0 bases from J, with 14 bases between. The CDR3 coding sequence is TGTGCCAGCACCGATACGGGAGAAAGCACAGATACGCAGTATTTT. It is translated as CASTDTGESTDTQYF.